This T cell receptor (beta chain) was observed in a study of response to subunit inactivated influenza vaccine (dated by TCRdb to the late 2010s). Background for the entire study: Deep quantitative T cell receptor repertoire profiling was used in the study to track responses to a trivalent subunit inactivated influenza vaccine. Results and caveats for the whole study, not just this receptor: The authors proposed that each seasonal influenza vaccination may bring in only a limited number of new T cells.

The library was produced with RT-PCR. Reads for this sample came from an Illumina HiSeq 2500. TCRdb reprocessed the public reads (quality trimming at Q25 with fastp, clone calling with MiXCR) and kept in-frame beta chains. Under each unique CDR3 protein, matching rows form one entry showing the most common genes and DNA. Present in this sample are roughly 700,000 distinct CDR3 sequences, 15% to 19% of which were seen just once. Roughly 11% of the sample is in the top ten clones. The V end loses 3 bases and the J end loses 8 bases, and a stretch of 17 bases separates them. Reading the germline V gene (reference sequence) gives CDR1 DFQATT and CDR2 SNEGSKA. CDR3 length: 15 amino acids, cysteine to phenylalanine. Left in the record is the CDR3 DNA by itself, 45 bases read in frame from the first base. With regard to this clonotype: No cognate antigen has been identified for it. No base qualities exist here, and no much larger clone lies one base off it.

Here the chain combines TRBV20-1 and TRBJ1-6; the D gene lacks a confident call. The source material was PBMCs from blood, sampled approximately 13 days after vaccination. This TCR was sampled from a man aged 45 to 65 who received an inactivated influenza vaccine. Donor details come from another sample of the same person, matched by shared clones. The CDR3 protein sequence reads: CSASHYWTGDSPLHF. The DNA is TGCAGTGCTAGCCATTACTGGACCGGTGATTCACCCCTCCACTTT.